Listed below are T cell receptor beta chains from one sample, sequenced in a study of blood T cell repertoires in COVID-19. The method was immunoSEQ multiplex PCR; TCRdb's version includes in-frame clones alone and lacks a portion of them. The table has around 280,000 clones, roughly nine tenths seen once. Material: PBMCs or T cells enriched from blood (not recorded which). The source is a woman aged 40-49 years who had recovered from COVID-19. Both conserved end residues are part of each CDR3. A D gene is named only where the DNA matches it firmly.

J,V,D,CDR3,DNA
TRBJ2-1,TRBV13,TRBD2,CASSLRVSGSVEQFF,TGTGCCAGCAGCTTACGAGTTAGCGGGAGCGTTGAGCAGTTCTTC
TRBJ2-5,TRBV7-3,TRBD1,CASSAGTDRLQETQYF,TGTGCCAGCAGCGCCGGGACAGATCGACTCCAAGAGACCCAGTACTTC
TRBJ1-3,TRBV18,NA,CASSPQGGGNTIYF,TGTGCCAGCTCACCGCAGGGCGGCGGAAACACCATATATTTT
TRBJ1-2,TRBV28,NA,CASSLDSLRSYTF,TGTGCCAGCAGTTTGGACAGCCTTAGGAGCTACACCTTC
TRBJ2-7,TRBV28,NA,CASSSLGRRGYEQYF,TGTGCCAGCAGTTCCCTCGGGAGACGGGGCTACGAGCAGTACTTC
TRBJ2-3,TRBV7-2,NA,CASSFRGLRTDTQYF,TGTGCCAGCAGCTTCCGAGGACTACGCACAGATACGCAGTATTTT
TRBJ2-3,TRBV2,TRBD1,CASEVPGQGSSTDTQYF,TGTGCCAGCGAAGTCCCGGGACAGGGGTCTAGCACAGATACGCAGTATTTT
TRBJ1-3,TRBV15,TRBD1,CATSFGTVGGNTIYF,TGTGCCACCAGCTTCGGGACAGTCGGGGGAAACACCATATATTTT
TRBJ2-7,TRBV24-1,NA,CATAGAEYEQYF,TGTGCCACCGCGGGGGCGGAATACGAGCAGTACTTC
TRBJ2-3,TRBV28,TRBD1,CASRTDRGMADTQYF,TGTGCCAGCCGAACGGACAGGGGGATGGCAGATACGCAGTATTTT
TRBJ2-7,TRBV18,NA,CASSPKYEQYF,TGTGCCAGCTCACCTAAATACGAGCAGTACTTC